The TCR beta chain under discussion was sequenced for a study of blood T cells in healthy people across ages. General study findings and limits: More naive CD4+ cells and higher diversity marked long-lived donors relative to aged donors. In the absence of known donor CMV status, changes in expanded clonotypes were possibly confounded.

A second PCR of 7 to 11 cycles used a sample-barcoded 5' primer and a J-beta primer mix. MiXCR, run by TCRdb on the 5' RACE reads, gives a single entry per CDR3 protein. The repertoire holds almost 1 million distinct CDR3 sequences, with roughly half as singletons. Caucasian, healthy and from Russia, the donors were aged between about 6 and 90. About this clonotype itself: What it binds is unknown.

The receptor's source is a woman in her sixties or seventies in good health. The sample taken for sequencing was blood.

As DNA, the CDR3 is TGTGCCAGTACCCGGGACTCCGGATACGAGCAGTACTTC. Protein: CASTRDSGYEQYF. The chain links TRBV7-6 to TRBJ2-7, with TRBD2 as a possible D gene (6 bases). CDR3 length equals 13 residues. V was clipped by 9 bases and J by 4 bases, with 16 bases between them. CDR1 is SGHVS, CDR2 FNYEAQ, per germline.